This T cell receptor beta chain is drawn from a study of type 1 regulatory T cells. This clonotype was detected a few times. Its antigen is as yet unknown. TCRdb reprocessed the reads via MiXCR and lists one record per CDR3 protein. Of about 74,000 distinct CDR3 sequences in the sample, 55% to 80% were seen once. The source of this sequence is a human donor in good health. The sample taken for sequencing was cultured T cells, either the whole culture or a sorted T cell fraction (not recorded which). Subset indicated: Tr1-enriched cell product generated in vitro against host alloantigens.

This CDR3 reads CASSQPTGQGNKNIQYF. CDR3 bases: TGTGCCAGCAGCCAACCGACGGGACAGGGAAACAAAAACATTCAGTACTTC. This sequence joins TRBV4-2 and TRBJ2-4; TRBD1 aligns across 9 bases. The length of the CDR3 is 17 residues. The germline CDR1 and CDR2 sequences are LGHNA and YNFKEQ. The trim removed 2 bases at V and 3 bases at J, leaving 8 bases unmatched.